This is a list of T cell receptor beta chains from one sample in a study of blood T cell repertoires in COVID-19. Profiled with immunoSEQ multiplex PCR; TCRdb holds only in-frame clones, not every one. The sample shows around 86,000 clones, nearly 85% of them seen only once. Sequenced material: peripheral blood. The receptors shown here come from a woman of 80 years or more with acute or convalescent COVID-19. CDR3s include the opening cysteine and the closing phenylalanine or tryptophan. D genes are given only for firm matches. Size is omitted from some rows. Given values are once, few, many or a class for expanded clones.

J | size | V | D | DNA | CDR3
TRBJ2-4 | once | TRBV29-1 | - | TGCAGCGTTTCAGGGGAGTACATTCAGTACTTC | CSVSGEYIQYF
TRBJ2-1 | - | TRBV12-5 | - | TGTGCTAGTGGTACCCGGGACAAGGAGCTGTACAATGAGCAGTTCTTC | CASGTRDKELYNEQFF
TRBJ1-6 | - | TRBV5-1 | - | TGCGCCAGCAGCTTGGCCCCTCAGGGGCCGAATGATTCACCCCTCCACTTT | CASSLAPQGPNDSPLHF
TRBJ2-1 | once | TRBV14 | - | TGTGCCAGCAGCCGAGGGAGCTCCTACAATGAGCAGTTCTTC | CASSRGSSYNEQFF
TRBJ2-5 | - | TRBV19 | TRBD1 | TGTGCCAGCGGGGACAGGGACCCCCAAGAGACCCAGTACTTC | CASGDRDPQETQYF
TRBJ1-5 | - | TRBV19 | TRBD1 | TGTGCCAGTAGTATGGGACAGGGTCTCAATCAGCCCCAGCATTTT | CASSMGQGLNQPQHF
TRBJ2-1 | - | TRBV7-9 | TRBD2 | TGTGCCAGCGGTGGGGAGCATAGCGGGAAAGGGAGCAATGAGCAGTTCTTC | CASGGEHSGKGSNEQFF
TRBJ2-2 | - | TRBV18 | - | TGTGCCAGCTCACCCGCGAACACCGGGGAGCTGTTTTTT | CASSPANTGELFF
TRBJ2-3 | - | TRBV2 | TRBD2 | TGTGCCACCGGACTAGCGGACACAGATACGCAGTATTTT | CATGLADTDTQYF
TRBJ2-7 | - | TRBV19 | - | TGTGCCAGTACCCCGGTAGCGGACTCCTACGAGCAGTACTTC | CASTPVADSYEQYF
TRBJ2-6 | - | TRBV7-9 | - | TGTGCCAGCAGCCCCGTCTCTGGGGCCAACGTCCTGACTTTC | CASSPVSGANVLTF
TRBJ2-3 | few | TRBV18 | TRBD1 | TGTGCCAGCTCGCCCGGGACAGGGTGGACAGATACGCAGTATTTT | CASSPGTGWTDTQYF
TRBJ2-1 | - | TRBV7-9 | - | TGTGCCAGCAGCTTACTCGGTGAGCAGTTCTTC | CASSLLGEQFF
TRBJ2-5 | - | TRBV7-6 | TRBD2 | TGTGCCAGCAGCTCGGTTGGAGCGGGAGATCAAGAGACCCAGTACTTC | CASSSVGAGDQETQYF
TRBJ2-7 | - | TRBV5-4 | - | TGTGCCAGCAGCTTCGGCAGGTCCTACGAGCAGTACTTC | CASSFGRSYEQYF
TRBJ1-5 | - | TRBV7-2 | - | TGTGCCAGCAGCTTAGGGGGAGGGGGCAATCAGCCCCAGCATTTT | CASSLGGGGNQPQHF
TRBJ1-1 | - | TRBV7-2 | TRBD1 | TGTGCCAGCAGCTGGGATCCGGGACAGCAGAGCACTGAAGCTTTCTTT | CASSWDPGQQSTEAFF
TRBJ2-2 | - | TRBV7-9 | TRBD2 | TGTGCCAGCAGCTTCCAGCGGGAGAACACCGGGGAGCTGTTTTTT | CASSFQRENTGELFF
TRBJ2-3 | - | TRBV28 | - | TGTGCCAGCAGTTTGGTGTTGTGGGGGCAGGGGAGACCAGATACGCAGTATTTT | CASSLVLWGQGRPDTQYF
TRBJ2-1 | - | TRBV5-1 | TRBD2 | TGCGCCAGCAGCTTGCAAGCGGGAGGCACAGACAATGAGCAGTTCTTC | CASSLQAGGTDNEQFF
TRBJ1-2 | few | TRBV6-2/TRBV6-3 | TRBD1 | TGTGCCAGCAGTTACTCGCTCGACAGGGAGAATGGCTACACCTTC | CASSYSLDRENGYTF
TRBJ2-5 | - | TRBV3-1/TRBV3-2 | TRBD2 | TGTGCCAGCAGCCAAGACCCTAGCGGGTACCAAGAGACCCAGTACTTC | CASSQDPSGYQETQYF
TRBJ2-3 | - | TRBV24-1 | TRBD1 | TGTGCCACCAGTGACATAGGACAGGGCGTAAATACGCAGTATTTT | CATSDIGQGVNTQYF
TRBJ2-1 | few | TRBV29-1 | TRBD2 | TGCAGCGTTGACGGGCTAGCGGGAGTGGATGAGCAGTTCTTC | CSVDGLAGVDEQFF
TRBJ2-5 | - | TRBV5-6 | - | TGTGCCAGCAGTTCAGGAGAGACCCAGTACTTC | CASSSGETQYF
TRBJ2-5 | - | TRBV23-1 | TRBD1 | TGCGCCAGCAGTCAATCGGGACAGCGAGAGACCCAGTACTTC | CASSQSGQRETQYF
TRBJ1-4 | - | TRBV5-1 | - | TGCGCCAGCAGCTTGGGGCGGGATGAAAAACTGTTTTTT | CASSLGRDEKLFF
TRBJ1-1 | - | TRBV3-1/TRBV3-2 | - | TGTGCCAGCACCCCGTCGTGGCGCGGGGACACTGAAGCTTTCTTT | CASTPSWRGDTEAFF
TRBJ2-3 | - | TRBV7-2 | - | TGTGCCAGCAGCTTAGGCCTACGCACAGATACGCAGTATTTT | CASSLGLRTDTQYF
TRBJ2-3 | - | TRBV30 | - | TGTGCCTGGAGTCCAACAGGGACAGATACGCAGTATTTT | CAWSPTGTDTQYF
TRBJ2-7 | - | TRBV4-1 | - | TGCGCCAGCAGCCAAGATCTTCGGGGATTCGAGCAGTACTTC | CASSQDLRGFEQYF
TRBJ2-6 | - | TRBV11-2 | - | TGTGCCAGCAGCTTCTGGAGGAGCTCTGGGGCCAACGTCCTGACTTTC | CASSFWRSSGANVLTF
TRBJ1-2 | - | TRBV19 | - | TGTGCCAGTAGTATATCCCGCTCGGGGGACTATGGCTACACCTTC | CASSISRSGDYGYTF
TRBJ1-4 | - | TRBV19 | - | TGTGCCAGTAACACGGGGGGTGCAACTAATGAAAAACTGTTTTTT | CASNTGGATNEKLFF
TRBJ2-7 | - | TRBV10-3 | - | TGTGCCATCAGTGAGTCGAGGCCCTACGAGCAGTACTTC | CAISESRPYEQYF
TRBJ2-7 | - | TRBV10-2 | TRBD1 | TGCGCCAGCAGTGAATTGGGACAGGGGAGCTCCTACGAGCAGTACTTC | CASSELGQGSSYEQYF
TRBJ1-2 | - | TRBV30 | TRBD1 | TGTGCCTGGAGTGGGAAGGACAGGGACGGCTACACCTTC | CAWSGKDRDGYTF
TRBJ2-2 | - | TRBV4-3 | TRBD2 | TGCGCCAGCAGCCAAGAAATGAGCGGGAGAATTAACACCGGGGAGCTGTTTTTT | CASSQEMSGRINTGELFF
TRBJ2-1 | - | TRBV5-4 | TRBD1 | TGTGCCAGCAGGGCGGACCCAGGGGGCTCCTACAATGAGCAGTTCTTC | CASRADPGGSYNEQFF
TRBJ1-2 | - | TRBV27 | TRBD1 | TGTGCCAGCAGTTCAAGGGGGCCTAGCTATGGCTACACCTTC | CASSSRGPSYGYTF
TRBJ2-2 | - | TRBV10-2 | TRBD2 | TGCGCCAGCAGTGAGTCGGGACTAGCGAACACCGGGGAGCTGTTTTTT | CASSESGLANTGELFF
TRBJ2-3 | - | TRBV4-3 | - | TGCGCCAGCAGCCAAGAGGGGACCCGGGGGGCCGCGCAGTATTTT | CASSQEGTRGAAQYF
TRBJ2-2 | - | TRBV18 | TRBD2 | TGTGCCAGCTCACCACCTGGGACTAGCGGCACCGGGGAGCTGTTTTTT | CASSPPGTSGTGELFF
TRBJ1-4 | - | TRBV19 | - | TGTGCCAGTAGCTCCGTGGGCGCAACTAATGAAAAACTGTTTTTT | CASSSVGATNEKLFF
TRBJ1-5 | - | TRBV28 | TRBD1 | TGTGCCAGCAGTCATATTACCGGGACAGGGAATCAGCCCCAGCATTTT | CASSHITGTGNQPQHF
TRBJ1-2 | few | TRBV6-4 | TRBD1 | TGTGCCAGCAGTGAGGACAGGGACTATGGCTACACCTTC | CASSEDRDYGYTF
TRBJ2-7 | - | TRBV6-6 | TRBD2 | TGTGCCAGCAGTTACCCCGGCGGGGGGCAGTACTTC | CASSYPGGGQYF
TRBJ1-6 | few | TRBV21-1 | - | TGTGCCAGCGACGTTGAGGGCCGTTCACCCCTCCACTTT | CASDVEGRSPLHF
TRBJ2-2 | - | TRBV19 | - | TGTGCCAGTAGTAACTTCGGGGAGCTGTTTTTT | CASSNFGELFF
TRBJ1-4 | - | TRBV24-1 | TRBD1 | TGTGCCATCAAAAACAGGGGAACTAATGAAAAACTGTTTTTT | CAIKNRGTNEKLFF
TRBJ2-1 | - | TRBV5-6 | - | TGTGCCAGCAACTTACACGGGTCCAATCACAATGAGCAGTTCTTC | CASNLHGSNHNEQFF
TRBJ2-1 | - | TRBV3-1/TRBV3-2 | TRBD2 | TGTGCCAGCGGTCGGGGGGATTCTAGCGGGAGGTCCGTCTTC | CASGRGDSSGRSVF
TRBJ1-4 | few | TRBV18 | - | TGTGCCAGCTCACCCGGGGAGGTTGCAACTAATGAAAAACTGTTTTTT | CASSPGEVATNEKLFF
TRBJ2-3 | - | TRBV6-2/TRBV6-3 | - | TGTGCCAGCAGTCAGGCCGCAGCAGATACGCAGTATTTT | CASSQAAADTQYF
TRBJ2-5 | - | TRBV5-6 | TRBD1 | TGTGCCAGCAGCTTTACCCGGGACAGGGGGGACGAGACCCAGTACTTC | CASSFTRDRGDETQYF
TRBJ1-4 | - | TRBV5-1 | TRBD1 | TGCGCCAGCAGCACGGGACAGGGGGATGAAAAACTGTTTTTT | CASSTGQGDEKLFF
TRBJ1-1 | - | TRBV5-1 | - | TGCGCCAGCAGCACCACCCCAGGGGCCATTGAAGCTTTCTTT | CASSTTPGAIEAFF